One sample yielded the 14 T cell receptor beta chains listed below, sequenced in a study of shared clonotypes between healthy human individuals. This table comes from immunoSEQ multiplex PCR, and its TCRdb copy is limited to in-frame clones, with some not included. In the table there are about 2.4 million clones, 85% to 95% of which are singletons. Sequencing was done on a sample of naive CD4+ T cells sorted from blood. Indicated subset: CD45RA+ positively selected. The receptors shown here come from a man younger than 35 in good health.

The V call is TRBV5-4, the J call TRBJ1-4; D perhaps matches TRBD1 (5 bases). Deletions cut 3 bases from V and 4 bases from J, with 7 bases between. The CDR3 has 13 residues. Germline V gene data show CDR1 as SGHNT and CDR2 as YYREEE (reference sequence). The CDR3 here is CASSWGGNEKLFF. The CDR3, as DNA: TGTGCCAGCAGCTGGGGGGGTAATGAAAAACTGTTTTTT.

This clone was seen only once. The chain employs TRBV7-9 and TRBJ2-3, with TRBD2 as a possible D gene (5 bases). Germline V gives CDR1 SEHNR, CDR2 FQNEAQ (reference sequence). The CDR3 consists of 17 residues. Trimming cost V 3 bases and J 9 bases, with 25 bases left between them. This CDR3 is CASSFFYSGGRVGTQYF. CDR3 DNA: TGTGCCAGCAGCTTCTTTTACAGCGGAGGACGGGTAGGGACGCAGTATTTT.

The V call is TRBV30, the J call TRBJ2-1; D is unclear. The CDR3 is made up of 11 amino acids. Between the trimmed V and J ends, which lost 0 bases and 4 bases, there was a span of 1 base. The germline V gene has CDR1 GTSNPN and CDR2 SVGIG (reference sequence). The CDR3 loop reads CAWSVYNEQFF. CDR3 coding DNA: TGTGCCTGGAGTGTTTACAATGAGCAGTTCTTC. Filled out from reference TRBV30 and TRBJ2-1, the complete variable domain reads SQTIHQWPATLVQPVGSPLSLECTVEGTSNPNLYWYRQAAGRGLQLLFYSVGIGQISSEVPQNLSASRPQDRQFILSSKKLLLSDSGFYLCAWSVYNEQFFGPGTRLTVL.

The CDR3 region has the DNA TGTGCCAGCAGCCCCCTCTGGGGACTAGCGGCCCAAGAGACCCAGTACTTC. Amino acid sequence: CASSPLWGLAAQETQYF. The gene calls are TRBV5-6 and TRBJ2-5, with TRBD2 matching over 11 bases. CDR1 is SGHDT and CDR2 is YYEEEE in the germline V gene. The CDR3 contains 17 residues. V was pared by 4 bases and J by 1 base, with 9 bases of the junction left unmatched.

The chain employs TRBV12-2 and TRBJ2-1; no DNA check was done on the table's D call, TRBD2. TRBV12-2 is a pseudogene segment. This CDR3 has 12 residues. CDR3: CASRSARCEQFF. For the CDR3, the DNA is TGTGCAAGTCGCTCTGCCCGGTGTGAGCAGTTCTTC.

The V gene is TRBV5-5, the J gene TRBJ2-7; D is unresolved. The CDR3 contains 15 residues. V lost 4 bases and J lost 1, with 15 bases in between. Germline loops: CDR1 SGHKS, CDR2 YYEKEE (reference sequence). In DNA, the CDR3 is TGTGCCAGCAGCCCCCGCGTGGTACGGTCCTACGAGCAGTACTTC. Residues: CASSPRVVRSYEQYF. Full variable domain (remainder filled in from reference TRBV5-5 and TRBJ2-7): DAGVTQSPTHLIKTRGQQVTLRCSPISGHKSVSWYQQVLGQGPQFIFQYYEKEERGRGNFPDRFSARQFPNYSSELNVNALLLGDSALYLCASSPRVVRSYEQYFGPGTRLTVT.

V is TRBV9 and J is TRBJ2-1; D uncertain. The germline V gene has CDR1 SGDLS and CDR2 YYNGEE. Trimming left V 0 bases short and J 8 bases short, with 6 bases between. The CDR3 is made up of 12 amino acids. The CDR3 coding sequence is TGTGCCAGCAGCGTAGAAGGCTATGAGCAGTTCTTC. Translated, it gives CASSVEGYEQFF.

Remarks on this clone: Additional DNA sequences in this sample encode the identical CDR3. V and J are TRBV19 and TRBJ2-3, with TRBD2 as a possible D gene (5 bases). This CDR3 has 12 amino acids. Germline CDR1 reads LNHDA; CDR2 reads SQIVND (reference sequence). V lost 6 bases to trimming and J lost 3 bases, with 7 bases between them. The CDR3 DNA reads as TGTGCCAGTAGCCCGGGAACAGATACGCAGTATTTT. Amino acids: CASSPGTDTQYF. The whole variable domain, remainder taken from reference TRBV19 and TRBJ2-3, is DGGITQSPKYLFRKEGQNVTLSCEQNLNHDAMYWYRQDPGQGLRLIYYSQIVNDFQKGDIAEGYSVSREKKESFPLTVTSAQKNPTAFYLCASSPGTDTQYFGPGTRLTVL.

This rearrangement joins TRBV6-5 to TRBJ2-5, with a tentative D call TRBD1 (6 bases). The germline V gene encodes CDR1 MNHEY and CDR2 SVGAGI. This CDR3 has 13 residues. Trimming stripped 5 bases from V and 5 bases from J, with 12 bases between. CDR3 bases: TGTGCCAGCAGTGGGGGCCTATGGGAGACCCAGTACTTC. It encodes CASSGGLWETQYF.

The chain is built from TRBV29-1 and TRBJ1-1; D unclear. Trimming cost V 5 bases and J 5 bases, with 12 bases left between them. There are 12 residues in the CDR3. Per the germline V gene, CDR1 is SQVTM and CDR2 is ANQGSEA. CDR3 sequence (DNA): TGCAGCGTTTATGGTCTAGAGACTGAAGCTTTCTTT. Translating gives CSVYGLETEAFF.

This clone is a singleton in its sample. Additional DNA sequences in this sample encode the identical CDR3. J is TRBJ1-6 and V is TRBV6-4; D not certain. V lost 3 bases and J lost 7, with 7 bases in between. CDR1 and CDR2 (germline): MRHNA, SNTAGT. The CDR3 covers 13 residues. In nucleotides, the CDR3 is TGTGCCAGCAGTGAGACCGAAAATTCACCCCTCCACTTT. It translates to CASSETENSPLHF.

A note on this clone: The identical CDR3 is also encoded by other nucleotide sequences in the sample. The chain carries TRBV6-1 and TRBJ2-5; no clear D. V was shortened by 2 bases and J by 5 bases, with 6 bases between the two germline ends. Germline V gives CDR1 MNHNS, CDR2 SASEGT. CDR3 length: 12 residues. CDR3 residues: CASSELRETQYF. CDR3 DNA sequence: TGTGCCAGCAGTGAATTAAGGGAGACCCAGTACTTC.

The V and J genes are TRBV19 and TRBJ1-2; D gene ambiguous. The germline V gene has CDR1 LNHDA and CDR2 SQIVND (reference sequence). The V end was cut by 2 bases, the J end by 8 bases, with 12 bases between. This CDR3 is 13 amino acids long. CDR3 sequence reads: CASSILFGYGYTF. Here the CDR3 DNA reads TGTGCCAGTAGTATACTCTTTGGCTACGGCTACACCTTC.

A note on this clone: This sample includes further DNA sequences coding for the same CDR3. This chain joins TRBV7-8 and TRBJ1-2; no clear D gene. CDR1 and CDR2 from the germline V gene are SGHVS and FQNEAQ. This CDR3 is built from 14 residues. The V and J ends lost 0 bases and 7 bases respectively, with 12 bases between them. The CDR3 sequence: CASSLASGGSGYTF. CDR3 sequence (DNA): TGTGCCAGCAGCTTAGCATCCGGAGGCTCTGGCTACACCTTC. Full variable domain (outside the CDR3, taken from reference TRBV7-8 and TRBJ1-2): GAGVSQSPRYKVAKRGQDVALRCDPISGHVSLFWYQQALGQGPEFLTYFQNEAQLDKSGLPSDRFFAERPEGSVSTLKIQRTQQEDSAVYLCASSLASGGSGYTFGSGTRLTVV.